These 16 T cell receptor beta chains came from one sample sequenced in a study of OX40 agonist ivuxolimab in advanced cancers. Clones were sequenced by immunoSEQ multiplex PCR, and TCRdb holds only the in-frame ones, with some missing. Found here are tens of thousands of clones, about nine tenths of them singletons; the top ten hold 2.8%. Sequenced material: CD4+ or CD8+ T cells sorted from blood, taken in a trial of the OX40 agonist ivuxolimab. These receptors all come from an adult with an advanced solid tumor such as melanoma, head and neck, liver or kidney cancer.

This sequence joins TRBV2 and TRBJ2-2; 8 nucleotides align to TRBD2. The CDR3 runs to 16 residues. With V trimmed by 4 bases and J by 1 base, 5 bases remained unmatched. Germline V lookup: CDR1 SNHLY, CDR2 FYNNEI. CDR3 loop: CASSGAGARNTGELFF. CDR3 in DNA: TGTGCCAGCAGTGGAGCGGGGGCGAGGAACACCGGGGAGCTGTTTTTT.

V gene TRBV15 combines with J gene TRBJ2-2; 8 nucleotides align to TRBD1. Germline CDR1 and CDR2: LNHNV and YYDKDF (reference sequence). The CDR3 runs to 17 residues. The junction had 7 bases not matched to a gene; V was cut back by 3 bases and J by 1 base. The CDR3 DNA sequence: TGTGCCACCAGCAGGGGGACAGGCCGTATGAACACCGGGGAGCTGTTTTTT. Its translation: CATSRGTGRMNTGELFF.

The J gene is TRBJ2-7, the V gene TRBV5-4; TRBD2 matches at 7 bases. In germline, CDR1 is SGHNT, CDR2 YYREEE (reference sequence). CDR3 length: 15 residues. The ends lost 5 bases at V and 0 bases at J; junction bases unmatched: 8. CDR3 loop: CASRADGDYSYEQYF. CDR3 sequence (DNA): TGTGCCAGCAGGGCGGACGGGGACTACTCCTACGAGCAGTACTTC. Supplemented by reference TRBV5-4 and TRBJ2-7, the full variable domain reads ETGVTQSPTHLIKTRGQQVTLRCSSQSGHNTVSWYQQALGQGPQFIFQYYREEENGRGNFPPRFSGLQFPNYSSELNVNALELDDSALYLCASRADGDYSYEQYFGPGTRLTVT.

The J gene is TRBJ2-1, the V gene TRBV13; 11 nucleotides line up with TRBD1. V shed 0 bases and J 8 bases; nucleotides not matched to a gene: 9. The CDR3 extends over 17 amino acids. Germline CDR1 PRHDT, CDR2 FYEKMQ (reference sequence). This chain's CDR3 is CASSLGRWGQGVDEQFF. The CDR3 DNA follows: TGTGCCAGCAGCTTAGGCCGGTGGGGACAGGGGGTCGATGAGCAGTTCTTC.

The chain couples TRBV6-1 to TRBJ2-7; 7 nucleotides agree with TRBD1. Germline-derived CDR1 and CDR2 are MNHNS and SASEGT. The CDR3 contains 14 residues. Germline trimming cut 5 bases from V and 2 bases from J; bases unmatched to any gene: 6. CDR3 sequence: CASSQDRFPYEQYF. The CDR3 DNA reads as TGTGCCAGCAGTCAGGACAGGTTTCCCTACGAGCAGTACTTC.

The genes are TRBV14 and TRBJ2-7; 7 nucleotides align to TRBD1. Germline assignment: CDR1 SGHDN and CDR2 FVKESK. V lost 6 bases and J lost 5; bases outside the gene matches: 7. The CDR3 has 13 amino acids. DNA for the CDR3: TGTGCCAGCAGTACCCGACAGGGCCACGAGCAGTACTTC. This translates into CASSTRQGHEQYF.

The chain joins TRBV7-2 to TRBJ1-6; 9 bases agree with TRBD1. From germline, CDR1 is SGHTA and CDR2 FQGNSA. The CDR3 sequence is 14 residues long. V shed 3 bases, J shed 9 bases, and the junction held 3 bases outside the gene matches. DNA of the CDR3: TGTGCCAGCAGCTTGGACAGGGGATCTTCACCCCTCCACTTT. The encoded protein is CASSLDRGSSPLHF.

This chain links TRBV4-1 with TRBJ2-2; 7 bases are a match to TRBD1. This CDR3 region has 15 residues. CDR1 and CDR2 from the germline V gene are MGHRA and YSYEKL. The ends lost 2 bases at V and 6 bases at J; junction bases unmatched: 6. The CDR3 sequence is CASSQPRQGAGELFF. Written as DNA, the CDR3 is TGCGCCAGCAGCCAACCGAGGCAGGGGGCCGGGGAGCTGTTTTTT.

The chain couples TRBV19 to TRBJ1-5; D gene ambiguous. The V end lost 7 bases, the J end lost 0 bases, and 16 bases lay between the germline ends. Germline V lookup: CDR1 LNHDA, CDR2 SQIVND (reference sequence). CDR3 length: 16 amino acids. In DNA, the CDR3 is TGTGCCAGTATACGCGGGGAGGGCTATAGCAATCAGCCCCAGCATTTT. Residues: CASIRGEGYSNQPQHF.

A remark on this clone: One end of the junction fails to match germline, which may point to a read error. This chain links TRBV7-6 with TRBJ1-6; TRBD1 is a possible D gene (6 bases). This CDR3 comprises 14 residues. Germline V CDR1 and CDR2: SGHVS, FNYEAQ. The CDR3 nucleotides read TGTGTCAGCAGCTTAGGGGGGGATAATTCACCCCTCCACTTT. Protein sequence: CVSSLGGDNSPLHF.

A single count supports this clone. The CDR3 region is CASSGLSLTYGYTF. CDR3 DNA: TGTGCCAGCAGTGGACTGTCTCTAACCTATGGCTACACCTTC. The V and J genes are TRBV2 and TRBJ1-2; no clear D. This CDR3 has 14 amino acids. Per the germline V gene, CDR1 is SNHLY and CDR2 is FYNNEI. Trimming removed 4 bases from V and 4 bases from J, with 13 bases in between.

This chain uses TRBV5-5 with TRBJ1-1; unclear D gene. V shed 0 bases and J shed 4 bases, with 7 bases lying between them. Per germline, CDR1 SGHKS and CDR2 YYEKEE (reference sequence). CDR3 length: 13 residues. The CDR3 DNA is TGTGCCAGCAGCTTGGCCCCTAGCACTGAAGCTTTCTTT. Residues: CASSLAPSTEAFF.

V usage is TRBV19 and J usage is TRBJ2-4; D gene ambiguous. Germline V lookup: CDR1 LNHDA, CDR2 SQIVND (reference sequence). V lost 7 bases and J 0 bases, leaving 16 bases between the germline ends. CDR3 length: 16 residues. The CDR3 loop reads CASMAENSLAKNIQYF. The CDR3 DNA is TGTGCCAGTATGGCCGAAAACTCATTAGCCAAAAACATTCAGTACTTC.

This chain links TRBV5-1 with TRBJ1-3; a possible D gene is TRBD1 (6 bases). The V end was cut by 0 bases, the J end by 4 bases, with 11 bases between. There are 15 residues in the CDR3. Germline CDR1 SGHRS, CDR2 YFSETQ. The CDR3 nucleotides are TGCGCCAGCAGCTTGGACCCAGGGGACGGAAACACCATATATTTT. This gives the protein CASSLDPGDGNTIYF.

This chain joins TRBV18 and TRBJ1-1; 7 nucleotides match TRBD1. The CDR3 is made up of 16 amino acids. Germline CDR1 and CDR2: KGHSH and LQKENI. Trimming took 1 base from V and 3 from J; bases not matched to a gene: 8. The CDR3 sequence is CASSPQSWQGDTEAFF. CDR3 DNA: TGTGCCAGCTCACCACAATCGTGGCAGGGGGACACTGAAGCTTTCTTT. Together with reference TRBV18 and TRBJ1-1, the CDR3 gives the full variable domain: NAGVMQNPRHLVRRRGQEARLRCSPMKGHSHVYWYRQLPEEGLKFMVYLQKENIIDESGMPKERFSAEFPKEGPSILRIQQVVRGDSAAYFCASSPQSWQGDTEAFFGQGTRLTVV.

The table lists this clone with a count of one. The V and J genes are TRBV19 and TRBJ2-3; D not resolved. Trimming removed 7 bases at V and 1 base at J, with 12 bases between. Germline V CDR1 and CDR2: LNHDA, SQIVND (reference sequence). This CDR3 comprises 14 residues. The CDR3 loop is CASTQDRRTDTQYF. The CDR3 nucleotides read TGTGCCAGTACCCAGGACCGTCGCACAGATACGCAGTATTTT.